The next 31 T cell receptor beta chains were all read from a single sample in a study of blood T cell repertoires in COVID-19. Generated by immunoSEQ multiplex PCR, the TCRdb table keeps only in-frame clones and is missing some. The sample consists of about 360,000 clones, about 88% of them appearing once. Source material: peripheral blood. Source of these receptors: a human donor in a cohort sampled during active COVID-19.

The chain carries TRBV28 and TRBJ1-1; no firm D call. Between the trimmed V and J ends, which lost 6 bases and 5 bases, there was a span of 16 bases. The germline V gene has CDR1 MDHEN and CDR2 SYDVKM. This CDR3 is 14 amino acids long. In DNA, the CDR3 is TGTGCCAGCAGCCCCACACACGGAGGGACTGAAGCTTTCTTT. It translates to CASSPTHGGTEAFF.

The rearrangement uses TRBV5-1 and TRBJ2-1; TRBD2 agrees at 13 bases. J was trimmed by 7 bases and V by 2 bases; bases with no gene match: 3. The CDR3 length is 15 residues. The germline V gene has CDR1 SGHRS and CDR2 YFSETQ. CDR3 nucleotide sequence: TGCGCCAGCAGCTTCACTAGCGGGGGGGTAAATGAGCAGTTCTTC. Protein: CASSFTSGGVNEQFF.

The chain recombines TRBV19 with TRBJ2-1; D not resolved. This CDR3 has 13 amino acids. CDR1 LNHDA and CDR2 SQIVND come from the germline V gene (reference sequence). The ends were cut back, 5 bases at V and 2 bases at J, with 7 bases in the middle. CDR3 in DNA: TGTGCCAGTAGTTTGAGCCCCTACAATGAGCAGTTCTTC. Its translation is CASSLSPYNEQFF. Full variable domain (missing parts from reference TRBV19 and TRBJ2-1): DGGITQSPKYLFRKEGQNVTLSCEQNLNHDAMYWYRQDPGQGLRLIYYSQIVNDFQKGDIAEGYSVSREKKESFPLTVTSAQKNPTAFYLCASSLSPYNEQFFGPGTRLTVL.

V gene TRBV5-4 combines with J gene TRBJ1-1; 7 positions match TRBD1. In germline, CDR1 is SGHNT, CDR2 YYREEE (reference sequence). V was clipped by 5 bases and J by 0 bases; unmatched bases: 7. The length of the CDR3 is 15 residues. The DNA of the CDR3 is TGTGCCAGCAGACCGGGGGGGACAGTGAACACTGAAGCTTTCTTT. Translated: CASRPGGTVNTEAFF.

This clone has just one count. The chain employs TRBV2 and TRBJ1-1; TRBD1 aligns across 10 bases. Germline trimming cut 5 bases from V and 7 bases from J; bases unmatched to any gene: 7. This CDR3 contains 14 residues. From germline, CDR1 is SNHLY and CDR2 FYNNEI. The CDR3 nucleotides are TGTGCCAGCAGTACGACAGGGGGCTATAGTGAAGCTTTCTTT. Translated: CASSTTGGYSEAFF.

DNA for the CDR3: TGTGCCAGCAGCCTGAACAGCGGGGGGATCAATGAGCAGTTCTTC. It yields the protein CASSLNSGGINEQFF. The chain links TRBV3-1 (or the pseudogene TRBV3-2) to TRBJ2-1, with 9 bases aligning to TRBD2. Germline loops: CDR1 LGHDT, CDR2 YNNKEL (reference sequence). The ends lost 4 bases at V and 6 bases at J; junction bases unmatched: 7. This CDR3 comprises 15 residues.

The V gene is TRBV30, the J gene TRBJ2-3, with 8 bases aligning to TRBD2. CDR1 and CDR2 (germline): GTSNPN, SVGIG (reference sequence). The CDR3 runs to 16 residues. After removal of 2 bases from V and 0 bases from J, the junction contained 7 bases not matched to a gene. CDR3: CAWSSGLAASTDTQYF. For the CDR3, the DNA is TGTGCCTGGAGTTCAGGACTAGCCGCTAGCACAGATACGCAGTATTTT.

The chain links TRBV7-9 to TRBJ1-6, with TRBD1 matching 12 bases. The CDR3 is 17 residues long. Looked up from germline, CDR1 is SEHNR and CDR2 is FQNEAQ (reference sequence). Trimming took 5 bases from V and 6 from J; bases not matched to a gene: 8. As DNA, the CDR3 is TGTGCCAGCAGCCCGCCGGGACAGGGGGCGTTTAATTCACCCCTCCACTTT. The encoded protein is CASSPPGQGAFNSPLHF. The full variable domain, its missing parts supplied by reference TRBV7-9 and TRBJ1-6, is DTGVSQNPRHKITKRGQNVTFRCDPISEHNRLYWYRQTLGQGPEFLTYFQNEAQLEKSRLLSDRFSAERPKGSFSTLEIQRTEQGDSAMYLCASSPPGQGAFNSPLHFGNGTRLTVT.

The chain combines TRBV6-5 with TRBJ1-2; D is possibly TRBD1 (6 bases). V was cut by 7 bases and J by 8 bases, with 20 bases left in between. The germline CDR1 and CDR2 sequences are MNHEY and SVGAGI. The CDR3 spans 14 residues. The CDR3 nucleotides are TGTGCCAGCACCTTGGGAGGGGGGCAGGGAGGCTACACCTTC. Amino acid sequence: CASTLGGGQGGYTF.

This chain uses TRBV29-1 with TRBJ2-5, with 7 bases that match TRBD2. This CDR3 contains 12 residues. V lost 5 bases and J lost 5; bases outside the gene matches: 5. Germline V lookup: CDR1 SQVTM, CDR2 ANQGSEA. The CDR3 is CSVQLARETQYF. CDR3 sequence (DNA): TGCAGCGTTCAACTAGCGCGGGAGACCCAGTACTTC.

V usage is TRBV27 and J usage is TRBJ1-4, with unresolved D. The CDR3 sequence is 14 residues long. Germline lookup yields CDR1 MNHEY and CDR2 SMNVEV (reference sequence). V was shortened by 0 bases and J by 8 bases, with 10 bases between the two germline ends. This chain's CDR3 is CASSLSNPGEKLFF. In DNA form, the CDR3 reads TGTGCCAGCAGTTTATCTAACCCGGGGGAAAAACTGTTTTTT.

J is TRBJ2-3 and V is TRBV19; no definite D call. V lost 5 bases and J 1 base, leaving 10 bases between the germline ends. This CDR3 has 14 residues. CDR1 LNHDA and CDR2 SQIVND come from the germline V gene (reference sequence). CDR3 sequence: CASSFSPGTDTQYF. CDR3 nucleotide sequence: TGTGCCAGTAGTTTCAGTCCCGGCACAGATACGCAGTATTTT.

J is TRBJ2-2 and V is TRBV30; weak D call: TRBD1 (5 bases). Germline assignment: CDR1 GTSNPN and CDR2 SVGIG (reference sequence). The V end was cut by 0 bases, the J end by 6 bases, with 11 bases between. The CDR3 spans 14 residues. Here the CDR3 DNA reads TGTGCCTGGAGTGTATTCACAGGTGCCGGGGAGCTGTTTTTT. As protein: CAWSVFTGAGELFF.

The chain carries TRBV24-1 and TRBJ2-2; a possible D gene is TRBD1 (7 bases). The CDR3 covers 14 residues. Germline V gene data show CDR1 as KGHDR and CDR2 as SFDVKD. V gave up 6 bases and J gave up 4 bases, with 11 bases separating them. The CDR3 region has the DNA TGTGCCACCAGTCGACAGGGACTCACCGGGGAGCTGTTTTTT. Amino acids: CATSRQGLTGELFF.

The chain employs TRBV2 and TRBJ1-6; TRBD1 matches at 8 bases. The CDR3 has 14 residues. Trimming at V came to 4 bases and at J to 10 bases, leaving 6 bases not matched to a gene. Germline V gene data show CDR1 as SNHLY and CDR2 as FYNNEI. The CDR3 nucleotides read TGTGCCAGCAGTGTAAGGACAGGGTCCTCACCCCTCCACTTT. Translated: CASSVRTGSSPLHF.

The chain has TRBV4-1 and TRBJ1-5; D is perhaps TRBD1 (5 bases). CDR1 is MGHRA and CDR2 is YSYEKL in the germline V gene. This CDR3 has 16 residues. Trimming cost V 1 base and J 0 bases, with 10 bases left between them. CDR3 nucleotides: TGCGCCAGCAGCCAAGGGACACATACTAGCAATCAGCCCCAGCATTTT. It encodes CASSQGTHTSNQPQHF.

The table lists this clone with a few counts. V gene TRBV4-2 combines with J gene TRBJ2-1, with D perhaps TRBD2 (6 bases). Trimming took off 0 bases at V and 5 bases at J, with 14 bases between the two ends. The CDR3 runs to 16 residues. Per germline, CDR1 LGHNA and CDR2 YNFKEQ. The CDR3 sequence is CASSQDIGSGNNEQFF. The CDR3 DNA is TGTGCCAGCAGCCAAGATATTGGTAGCGGTAACAATGAGCAGTTCTTC.

This clone has more than one count but fewer than ten. The V and J genes are TRBV5-6 and TRBJ2-7, with a tentative D call TRBD1 (6 bases). There are 16 residues in the CDR3. Germline V gene data show CDR1 as SGHDT and CDR2 as YYEEEE. The V end was cut by 2 bases, the J end by 2 bases, with 17 bases between. The CDR3 DNA reads as TGTGCCAGCAGCTTAAGGGTCGGACAGTCCCCCTACGAGCAGTACTTC. Amino acids: CASSLRVGQSPYEQYF.

The CDR3 sequence: CSVEAGTNWQFF. The CDR3 region has the DNA TGCAGCGTTGAAGCTGGGACTAATTGGCAGTTCTTC. The chain recombines TRBV29-1 with TRBJ2-1; TRBD2 matches at 7 bases. V was pared by 1 base and J by 12 bases, with 6 bases of the junction left unmatched. Germline CDR1 reads SQVTM; CDR2 reads ANQGSEA. The CDR3 loop spans 12 amino acids.

This chain connects TRBV19 to TRBJ2-7, with a possible D match to TRBD2 (5 bases). The CDR3 length is 13 residues. V was cut by 5 bases and J by 3 bases, with 11 bases left in between. Germline V gene lookup returns CDR1 LNHDA and CDR2 SQIVND (reference sequence). The CDR3 spells CASSHGIDYEQYF. DNA for the CDR3: TGTGCCAGTAGTCACGGGATAGACTACGAGCAGTACTTC.

CDR3: CASSIQTGANTGELFF. DNA of the CDR3: TGCGCCAGCAGCATCCAGACAGGGGCGAACACCGGGGAGCTGTTTTTT. The chain carries TRBV5-1 and TRBJ2-2; 8 bases agree with TRBD1. This CDR3 has 16 residues. Losses at the gene ends were 4 bases for V and 0 bases for J; bases not matched to a gene: 5. The germline gives CDR1 SGHRS, CDR2 YFSETQ.

V usage is TRBV28 and J usage is TRBJ2-3; 7 nucleotides agree with TRBD1. This CDR3 has 16 residues. Looked up from germline, CDR1 is MDHEN and CDR2 is SYDVKM. V dropped 3 bases and J dropped 1; count of bases not matched to a gene: 7. CDR3 in amino acids: CASSFLRQGGTDTQYF. The CDR3, as DNA: TGTGCCAGCAGTTTCCTCCGACAGGGTGGCACAGATACGCAGTATTTT.

V usage is TRBV4-1 and J usage is TRBJ2-7; TRBD1 might be the D (7 bases). This CDR3 has 16 amino acids. V lost 0 bases and J lost 7, with 19 bases in between. Germline V lookup: CDR1 MGHRA, CDR2 YSYEKL. CDR3 coding DNA: TGCGCCAGCAGCCAAGAACTTCAGGGGGGTGAATTAGAGCAGTACTTC. Translating it yields CASSQELQGGELEQYF.

The chain combines TRBV7-9 with TRBJ1-1; D unresolved. The V gene's germline CDR1 is SEHNR and CDR2 FQNEAQ (reference sequence). The CDR3 is 14 residues long. Trimming removed 1 base from V and 4 bases from J, with 10 bases in between. The CDR3 bases are TGTGCCAGCAGCTTAGGAGGGAGGAGCACTGAAGCTTTCTTT. It yields the protein CASSLGGRSTEAFF.

In this sample, this clone turned up once. This chain joins TRBV2 and TRBJ2-7; 11 bases align to TRBD2. V trimming: 4 bases; J trimming: 2 bases; junction bases outside the gene matches: 4. The CDR3 spans 15 residues. CDR1 SNHLY and CDR2 FYNNEI come from the germline V gene. CDR3 sequence: CASSVGLAGTYEQYF. In DNA, the CDR3 is TGTGCCAGCAGTGTCGGACTAGCGGGTACCTACGAGCAGTACTTC. The entire variable domain, with the rest obtained from reference TRBV2 and TRBJ2-7, is as follows: EPEVTQTPSHQVTQMGQEVILRCVPISNHLYFYWYRQILGQKVEFLVSFYNNEISEKSEIFDDQFSVERPDGSNFTLKIRSTKLEDSAMYFCASSVGLAGTYEQYFGPGTRLTVT.

There are a few counts of this clone. J is TRBJ2-2 and V is TRBV4-1; TRBD1 might be the D (5 bases). The V and J ends lost 1 base and 5 bases respectively, with 17 bases between them. CDR3 length equals 17 residues. Germline V gene data show CDR1 as MGHRA and CDR2 as YSYEKL. The CDR3 DNA sequence: TGCGCCAGCAGCCAAGTTCGGGCAGGGCTTAGGACCGGGGAGCTGTTTTTT. Translating gives CASSQVRAGLRTGELFF.

This clone is a singleton in its sample. V usage is TRBV25-1 and J usage is TRBJ1-6; D is ambiguous. In germline, CDR1 is MGHDK, CDR2 SYGVNS. Trimming shortened V by 3 bases and J by 5 bases, and 11 bases separated the two germline ends. This CDR3 region has 15 residues. The CDR3 region has the DNA TGTGCCAGCAGTGACACCCAGCGTCATAATTCACCCCTCCACTTT. It encodes CASSDTQRHNSPLHF. The full variable domain, in which reference TRBV25-1 and TRBJ1-6 provide the parts outside the CDR3, is EADIYQTPRYLVIGTGKKITLECSQTMGHDKMYWYQQDPGMELHLIHYSYGVNSTEKGDLSSESTVSRIRTEHFPLTLESARPSHTSQYLCASSDTQRHNSPLHFGNGTRLTVT.

The J gene is TRBJ1-2, the V gene TRBV7-2, with 9 bases that match TRBD1. The germline CDR1 and CDR2 sequences are SGHTA and FQGNSA. The CDR3 is made up of 15 amino acids. V lost 5 bases to trimming and J lost 3 bases; unmatched junction nucleotides: 7. Here the CDR3 reads CASSPRTGEDYGYTF. The CDR3 DNA reads as TGTGCCAGCAGCCCCCGGACAGGGGAGGACTATGGCTACACCTTC.

This chain links TRBV9 with TRBJ1-6, with 7 bases lining up with TRBD1. CDR3 length equals 15 residues. J gave up 6 bases and V 4 bases, and 7 bases lay outside the gene matches. Germline CDR1 SGDLS, CDR2 YYNGEE. CDR3 DNA: TGTGCCAGCAGCAGCCGACAGGGTTCTAATTCACCCCTCCACTTT. It specifies CASSSRQGSNSPLHF.

The chain is built from TRBV2 and TRBJ1-2; 7 nucleotides align to TRBD1. With 5 bases clipped from V and 3 bases from J, the junction kept 6 bases outside the gene matches. This CDR3 region has 14 residues. CDR1 and CDR2 from the germline V gene are SNHLY and FYNNEI. CDR3 in amino acids: CASSIRGTDYGYTF. The CDR3 nucleotides read TGTGCCAGCAGTATCAGGGGGACGGACTATGGCTACACCTTC.

V is TRBV9 and J is TRBJ2-6, with 8 bases identical to TRBD2. CDR3 length equals 17 residues. The V gene's germline CDR1 is SGDLS and CDR2 YYNGEE. V shed 0 bases and J 1 base; nucleotides not matched to a gene: 3. The CDR3 region has the DNA TGTGCCAGCAGCGTAGGGGCGGGAGGTTCTGGGGCCAACGTCCTGACTTTC. Its protein is CASSVGAGGSGANVLTF.